These 10 T cell receptor beta chains were sequenced from one sample in a study of response to subunit inactivated influenza vaccine. From the RT-PCR reads, TCRdb called clonotypes with MiXCR, one entry per CDR3 protein. The sample has around 650,000 distinct CDR3 sequences; 15% to 17% are singletons. This specimen consisted of PBMCs from blood, obtained 11 to 12 days after vaccination. Receptors originate from a man in his forties or fifties who received an inactivated influenza vaccine.

This clonotype was recorded a few times. The CDR3 protein is CASSLGAGRGTGELFF. CDR3 in DNA: TGTGCCAGCAGCTTGGGAGCGGGGCGAGGGACCGGGGAGCTGTTTTTT. The rearrangement uses TRBV5-5 and TRBJ2-2; 7 positions match TRBD2. Unmatched junction bases numbered 7, after V lost 0 bases and J lost 5 bases. Germline values: CDR1 SGHKS, CDR2 YYEKEE (reference sequence). The CDR3 spans 16 residues.

This clonotype was counted only a few times. This rearrangement joins TRBV16 to TRBJ2-2; unclear D gene. Germline loops: CDR1 KGHSY, CDR2 FQNENV. The ends were cut back, 3 bases at V and 4 bases at J, with 12 bases in the middle. The CDR3 contains 15 residues. The DNA of the CDR3 is TGTGCCAGCAGCCAGATCCTCGGGCCCACCGGGGAGCTGTTTTTT. It yields the protein CASSQILGPTGELFF.

This chain links TRBV28 with TRBJ2-2; D is ambiguous. This CDR3 region has 12 residues. CDR1 and CDR2 from the germline V gene are MDHEN and SYDVKM. Trimming removed 6 bases from V and 3 bases from J, with 5 bases in between. The CDR3 DNA is TGTGCCAGCAGGTCCCACACCGGGGAGCTGTTTTTT. Translation gives CASRSHTGELFF.

In its sample, this clonotype was seen many times. The chain couples TRBV29-1 to TRBJ2-2; possible D gene TRBD2, 5 bases. The V end was cut by 4 bases, the J end by 7 bases, with 10 bases between. This CDR3 is built from 12 residues. CDR1 is SQVTM and CDR2 is ANQGSEA in the germline V gene. CDR3 sequence reads: CSVADFGGELFF. CDR3 coding DNA: TGCAGCGTTGCGGACTTCGGCGGGGAGCTGTTTTTT.

This clonotype was seen a handful of times. V gene TRBV4-3 combines with J gene TRBJ1-5; TRBD1 aligns across 9 bases. Per germline, CDR1 LGHNA and CDR2 YSLEER. The junction had 3 bases not matched to a gene; V was cut back by 5 bases and J by 1 base. The CDR3 runs to 15 residues. The CDR3 sequence: CASSYGTGSNQPQHF. CDR3 nucleotides: TGCGCCAGCAGCTACGGGACAGGGAGCAATCAGCCCCAGCATTTT.

The chain employs TRBV7-9 and TRBJ1-1; D is undetermined. Trimming removed 1 base at V and 4 bases at J, with 13 bases between. The CDR3 runs 15 residues. Per germline, CDR1 SEHNR and CDR2 FQNEAQ (reference sequence). CDR3 amino acids: CASSLGPGSTTEAFF. Here the CDR3 DNA reads TGTGCCAGCAGCTTAGGCCCTGGCAGTACCACTGAAGCTTTCTTT.

This clonotype was counted a few times. The chain links TRBV9 to TRBJ1-1; D is unclear. Germline lookup yields CDR1 SGDLS and CDR2 YYNGEE. This CDR3 spans 14 amino acids. The ends were cut back, 0 bases at V and 3 bases at J, with 9 bases in the middle. CDR3 sequence (DNA): TGTGCCAGCAGCGTAGGGCCTAAGTACACTGAAGCTTTCTTT. Protein: CASSVGPKYTEAFF. Together with reference TRBV9 and TRBJ1-1, the CDR3 gives the full variable domain: DSGVTQTPKHLITATGQRVTLRCSPRSGDLSVYWYQQSLDQGLQFLIQYYNGEERAKGNILERFSAQQFPDLHSELNLSSLELGDSALYFCASSVGPKYTEAFFGQGTRLTVV.

The rearrangement joins TRBV7-2 to TRBJ2-3; D remains ambiguous. CDR1 and CDR2 (germline): SGHTA, FQGNSA. Between the trimmed V and J ends, which lost 5 bases and 8 bases, there was a span of 8 bases. The CDR3 length is 11 residues. CDR3: CASSLRATQYF. CDR3 in DNA: TGTGCCAGCAGCCTCCGTGCTACGCAGTATTTT.

The CDR3 loop reads CASSYNHRGGETQYF. In nucleotides, the CDR3 is TGTGCCAGCAGTTACAACCACAGGGGGGGAGAGACCCAGTACTTC. V is TRBV6-5 and J is TRBJ2-5, with a weak D call TRBD1 (8 bases). Germline CDR1 is MNHEY and CDR2 is SVGAGI. There are 15 residues in the CDR3. Trimming stripped 2 bases from V and 4 bases from J, with 14 bases between.

This clonotype was seen more than once but under ten times. V is TRBV15 and J is TRBJ2-7; 7 nucleotides match TRBD1. Germline loops: CDR1 LNHNV, CDR2 YYDKDF (reference sequence). The CDR3 is 15 residues long. Trimming cost V 5 bases and J 2 bases; bases outside gene matches: 9. CDR3 coding DNA: TGTGCCACCAGCGCTCGACGGACAGGTACCTACGAGCAGTACTTC. Protein sequence: CATSARRTGTYEQYF. Full variable domain (missing parts from reference TRBV15 and TRBJ2-7): DAMVIQNPRYQVTQFGKPVTLSCSQTLNHNVMYWYQQKSSQAPKLLFHYYDKDFNNEADTPDNFQSRRPNTSFCFLDIRSPGLGDTAMYLCATSARRTGTYEQYFGPGTRLTVT.